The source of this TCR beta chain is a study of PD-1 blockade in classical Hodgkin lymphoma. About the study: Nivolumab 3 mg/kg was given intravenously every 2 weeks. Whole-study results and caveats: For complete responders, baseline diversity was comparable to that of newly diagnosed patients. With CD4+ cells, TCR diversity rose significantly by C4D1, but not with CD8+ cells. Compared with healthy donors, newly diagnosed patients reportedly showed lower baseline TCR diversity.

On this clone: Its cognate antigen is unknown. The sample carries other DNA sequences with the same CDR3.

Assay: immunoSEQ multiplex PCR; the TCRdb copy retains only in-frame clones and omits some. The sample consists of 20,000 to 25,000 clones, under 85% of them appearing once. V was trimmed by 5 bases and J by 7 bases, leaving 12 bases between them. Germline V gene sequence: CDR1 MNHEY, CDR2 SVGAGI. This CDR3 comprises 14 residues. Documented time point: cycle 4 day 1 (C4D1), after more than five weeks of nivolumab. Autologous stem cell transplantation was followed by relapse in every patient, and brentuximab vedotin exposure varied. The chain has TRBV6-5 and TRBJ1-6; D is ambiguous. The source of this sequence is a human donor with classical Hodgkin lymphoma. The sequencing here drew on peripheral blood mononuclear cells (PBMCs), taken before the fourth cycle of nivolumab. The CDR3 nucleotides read TGTGCCAGCAGTGACCCGGGTCTCAATTCACCCCTCCACTTT. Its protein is CASSDPGLNSPLHF.